The rows below give T cell receptor beta chains drawn from one sample of a study. One entry per CDR3 protein, called by TCRdb with MiXCR from the multiplex PCR reads. The sample consists of some 470 distinct CDR3 sequences, over 15% of them appearing once. The specimen sequenced was naive CD4+ T cells sorted from blood. Source of these receptors: a female donor with breast cancer. Each CDR3 is given with its conserved first and last residue.

TRBV12-3/TRBV12-4	CASLGQPNYGYTF
TRBV12-3/TRBV12-4	CASSLRQAYGYTF
TRBV12-3/TRBV12-4	CASTMGNYGYTF
TRBV12-3/TRBV12-4	CASSPGRQGSGYTF
TRBV12-3/TRBV12-4	CASSLLSGYGYTF
TRBV12-3/TRBV12-4	CASSPRTGDNYGYTF
TRBV12-3/TRBV12-4	CASSSTSNYGYTF
TRBV12-3/TRBV12-4	CASTTTGIYGYTF
TRBV12-3/TRBV12-4	CASSFGPGYTF
TRBV12-3/TRBV12-4	CASSLWGTGYGYTF
TRBV12-3/TRBV12-4	CASSSFLYGYTF
TRBV12-3/TRBV12-4	CASTNLTYGYTF
TRBV12-3/TRBV12-4	CASSFGQRYGYTF
TRBV12-3/TRBV12-4	CASSRYDGWQYGYTF
TRBV12-3/TRBV12-4	CASSFGTLYGYTF
TRBV12-3/TRBV12-4	CASSFRPAYGYTF
TRBV12-3/TRBV12-4	CASSLGPLYGYTF
TRBV12-3/TRBV12-4	CASSSQYGYTF
TRBV12-3/TRBV12-4	CASSSDYGYTF
TRBV12-3/TRBV12-4	CASTLGQTYGYTF
TRBV12-3/TRBV12-4	CASSLTGTAGSLSGYTF
TRBV12-3/TRBV12-4	CASSLVPLGDYTF
TRBV12-3/TRBV12-4	CASSYYNYGYTF
TRBV12-3/TRBV12-4	CASSLTGNYGYTF
TRBV12-3/TRBV12-4	CASSLYGLGYTF
TRBV12-3/TRBV12-4	CASSGRSYGYTF
TRBV12-3/TRBV12-4	CASSYGRIYYGYTF
TRBV12-3/TRBV12-4	CASSLSGSYGYTF
TRBV12-3/TRBV12-4	CASSLGAGANYGYTF
TRBV12-3/TRBV12-4	CASSQLRSGYTF
TRBV12-3/TRBV12-4	CASTLLQDYGYTF
TRBV12-3/TRBV12-4	CASSFIYGYTF
TRBV12-3/TRBV12-4	CASSGRRGYGYTF
TRBV12-3/TRBV12-4	CASSFNYGYTF
TRBV12-3/TRBV12-4	CASSPTGRGGYTF
TRBV12-3/TRBV12-4	CASSSTGSKAYGYTF
TRBV12-3/TRBV12-4	CASSFRQFRSYGYTF
TRBV12-3/TRBV12-4	CASSLEGYYGYTF
TRBV12-3/TRBV12-4	CASNLAGNYGYTF
TRBV12-3/TRBV12-4	CASSWTGNYGYTF
TRBV12-3/TRBV12-4	CASSPGTGIRYTF
TRBV12-3/TRBV12-4	CASSLSSRVDYGYTF
TRBV12-3/TRBV12-4	CASAPGRPYGYTF
TRBV12-3/TRBV12-4	CASSPRTGPKTDTF
TRBV12-3/TRBV12-4	CASRYRGPYGYTF
TRBV12-3/TRBV12-4	CASSPGAGGYTF
TRBV12-3/TRBV12-4	CASSVQDRGYTF
TRBV12-3/TRBV12-4	CASSSGTGLGGYTF
TRBV12-3/TRBV12-4	CASRPRQGSNYGYTF
TRBV12-3/TRBV12-4	CASSPGTASGGYTF
TRBV12-3/TRBV12-4	CASSLDWGSGYTF
TRBV12-3/TRBV12-4	CASSRTGYGYTF
TRBV12-3/TRBV12-4	CASKENYGYTF
TRBV12-3/TRBV12-4	CASSAGQGGNYGYTF
TRBV12-3/TRBV12-4	CASSYSGTGPGYTF
TRBV12-3/TRBV12-4	CASSPTGNYGYTF
TRBV12-3/TRBV12-4	CASSFLSSYTF